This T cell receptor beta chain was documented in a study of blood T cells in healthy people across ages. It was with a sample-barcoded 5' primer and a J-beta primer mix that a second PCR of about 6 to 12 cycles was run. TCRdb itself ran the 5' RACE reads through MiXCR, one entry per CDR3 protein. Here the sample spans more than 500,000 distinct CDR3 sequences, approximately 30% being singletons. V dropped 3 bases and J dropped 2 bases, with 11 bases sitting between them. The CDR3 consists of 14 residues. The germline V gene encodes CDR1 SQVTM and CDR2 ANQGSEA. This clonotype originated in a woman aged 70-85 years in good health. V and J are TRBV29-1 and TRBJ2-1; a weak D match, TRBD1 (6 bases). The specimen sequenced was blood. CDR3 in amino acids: CSVEGGTTYNEQFF. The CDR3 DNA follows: TGCAGCGTTGAGGGTGGGACAACCTACAATGAGCAGTTCTTC.